The next 8 T cell receptor beta chains were all read from a single sample in a study of cytomegalovirus exposure and HLA in healthy donors. The data were produced by immunoSEQ multiplex PCR, yet TCRdb's version contains in-frame clones alone and is incomplete. Here the sample spans around 300,000 clones, 86% being singletons. The source material was PBMCs. These receptors were collected from a woman between 18 and 29 years old in good health and CMV-seronegative.

This chain links TRBV5-1 with TRBJ2-7, with 13 bases matching TRBD2. Germline-derived CDR1 and CDR2 are SGHRS and YFSETQ. V gave up 0 bases and J gave up 7 bases; unmatched junction bases: 10. CDR3 size: 17 residues. For the CDR3, the DNA is TGCGCCAGCAGCTTGGGTAATAGTGGACTAGCGGGGGTAGAGCAGTACTTC. This codes for CASSLGNSGLAGVEQYF.

This clone was detected only a few times. The chain uses TRBV6-4 and TRBJ1-2; weak D call: TRBD1 (5 bases). Germline-derived CDR1 and CDR2 are MRHNA and SNTAGT. V gave up 3 bases and J gave up 1 base, with 9 bases separating them. This CDR3 is 14 amino acids long. In nucleotides, the CDR3 is TGTGCCAGCAGTGAATCGGGGGGTAACTATGGCTACACCTTC. Translated, it gives CASSESGGNYGYTF.

This clone was found once. This sequence joins TRBV4-1 and TRBJ1-2, with a weak D call TRBD1 (6 bases). Germline lookup yields CDR1 MGHRA and CDR2 YSYEKL. V lost 2 bases to trimming and J lost 2 bases, with 12 bases between them. The CDR3 totals 15 residues. The CDR3: CASSQLQGSNYGYTF. DNA for the CDR3: TGCGCCAGCAGCCAACTACAGGGATCGAACTATGGCTACACCTTC.

The rearrangement uses TRBV27 and TRBJ2-4; possibly TRBD2 for D (6 bases). The ends were cut back, 6 bases at V and 1 base at J, with 16 bases in the middle. Germline-derived CDR1 and CDR2 are MNHEY and SMNVEV (reference sequence). The CDR3 extends over 16 amino acids. The CDR3 DNA follows: TGTGCCAGCAGGCTAGAAGGAGGGTTGGCCAAAAACATTCAGTACTTC. This sequence encodes CASRLEGGLAKNIQYF.

The CDR3 DNA reads TGCGCCAGCAGCCCCCTTGGCGGGACCTATGGCTACACCTTC. Translating gives CASSPLGGTYGYTF. The V gene is TRBV4-1, the J gene TRBJ1-2, with a tentative D call TRBD1 (5 bases). The CDR3 length is 14 residues. The germline CDR1 and CDR2 sequences are MGHRA and YSYEKL. V gave up 4 bases and J gave up 4 bases, with 13 bases separating them.

The chain links TRBV6-6 to TRBJ1-4; 7 positions match TRBD1. V trimming: 4 bases; J trimming: 3 bases; junction bases outside the gene matches: 8. The length of the CDR3 is 16 residues. Germline loops: CDR1 MNHNY, CDR2 SVGAGI (reference sequence). The DNA for the CDR3 is TGTGCCAGCAGTTTCCGGGACAGTAGTTCTAATGAAAAACTGTTTTTT. Amino acid sequence: CASSFRDSSSNEKLFF.

This chain connects TRBV9 to TRBJ2-7, with a tentative D call TRBD2 (5 bases). Germline V CDR1 and CDR2: SGDLS, YYNGEE. The CDR3 runs 13 residues. V was pared by 0 bases and J by 7 bases, with 11 bases between. The CDR3 here is CASSVGSPGEQYF. The CDR3 region has the DNA TGTGCCAGCAGCGTAGGCTCTCCGGGGGAGCAGTACTTC.

This chain links TRBV7-9 with TRBJ1-6; TRBD1 aligns across 9 bases. CDR1 and CDR2 from the germline V gene are SEHNR and FQNEAQ (reference sequence). The CDR3 is made up of 15 amino acids. V gave up 4 bases and J gave up 14 bases; unmatched junction bases: 12. This CDR3 is CASSSPLWTGDSLHF. The CDR3 nucleotides read TGTGCCAGCAGCTCCCCACTATGGACAGGGGATTCCCTCCACTTT.